What follows describes a single TCR beta chain. At least ten counts were recorded for this clonotype. This receptor's antigen is unknown. Base qualities are missing; no much larger clone stands one base away. V and J are trimmed by 7 bases and 1 base, and the gene matches miss 8 bases of the junction. There are 16 amino acids in the CDR3, from cysteine to phenylalanine inclusive. CDR3 DNA only is kept here, 48 bases in frame from base 1. CDR1 MNHEY and CDR2 SMNVEV are derived from the germline V gene (reference sequence). Every donor was a healthy Caucasian. The twin cohort comprised three pairs of female monozygotic twins, all aged about 18 to 30 years. Peripheral blood mononuclear cells were the source from which RNA for the TCR libraries was isolated. The data derive from a study of identical twins (dated by TCRdb to 2015 to 2016). About the study as a whole: To test whether fetal clonotypes persist, the study used deep sequencing on TCR alpha and beta repertoires from monozygotic twins, unrelated adults of various ages, and cord blood. To rule out contamination, replicate twin experiments were performed at different times with different library preparation protocols. Here is what the overall study found, with its caveats: Because the same donors could not be followed over many years, the conclusions relied on cross-sectional statistical analysis. Abundant cord blood beta clonotypes carried fewer insertions; young adult naive repertoires showed a weaker similar trend, while memory repertoires showed none. In monozygotic twins, out-of-frame TCR alpha sharing was systematically underestimated by recombination models, although the models agreed with sharing between unrelated individuals. The excess sharing between twins in beta out-of-frame sequences was weaker because fewer shared sequences reduced the signal-to-noise ratio. Zero-insertion analyses could be partly confounded by invariant T cells such as MAIT and iNKT, though diverse VJ usage argued against such confounding for most clonotypes. Compared with coincidental sharing between unrelated individuals, out-of-frame TCR alpha sequences shared between twins had an excess of sequences with low generation probability.

The library was produced with 5' RACE. Data came from an Illumina HiSeq 2000. Template switching introduced a universal primer binding site; the final cDNA contained a unique molecular identifier, enabling accurate counting of TCR cDNA molecules. Specific primers in the conserved constant-segment region were used to synthesize first-strand cDNA for TCR alpha and beta chains. To control for contamination, each cDNA library was double barcoded with a SMART-Mk sample barcode plus Illumina barcodes. TruSeq adapter sequences and Illumina sample barcodes were added in two successive PCR steps. The TCR alpha and beta cDNA libraries were sequenced on the Illumina HiSeq platform using custom primers. The source study handled its data this way. MiGEC was used to process raw reads and extract unique molecular identifiers, and MiXCR was used to find CDR3 positions. Recombination models were inferred per individual with the repgenHMM and IGoR tools using an EM algorithm. Shared clonotype analysis was performed with the tcR package in R, normalizing sharing by the product of cloneset sizes. To study raw recombination free of thymic and clonal selection effects, out-of-frame nonproductive sequences were analyzed. Starting from the raw public reads, TCRdb applied fastp trimming at Q25, assembled clones with MiXCR and retained in-frame beta chains. Duplicate CDR3 protein sequences are folded into a single record with the most common DNA and genes. These V and J calls rely on TCRdb rather than the paper's analysis. The sample includes about 890,000 distinct CDR3 sequences, with 9% to 15% observed a single time. The ten largest clones represent around 1.6% of the sample.

The same sample was also studied in work on yellow fever vaccine responses in identical twins. Taken from the second paper: According to the authors, in identical twins the way T cells responded to vaccination appeared partly convergent and partly personalized. In identical twins, the study followed T cell clones that responded to the vaccine with precision.

The clonotype was recovered from a woman between 18 and 30 years old in good health. Sequenced: PBMCs. The sequence is built from TRBV27 and TRBJ2-3, with TRBD2 identical over 10 junction bases. The encoded CDR3 is CASKTRTSGRTDTQYF. The nucleotides are TGTGCCAGCAAGACTCGGACTAGCGGACGCACAGATACGCAGTATTTT.